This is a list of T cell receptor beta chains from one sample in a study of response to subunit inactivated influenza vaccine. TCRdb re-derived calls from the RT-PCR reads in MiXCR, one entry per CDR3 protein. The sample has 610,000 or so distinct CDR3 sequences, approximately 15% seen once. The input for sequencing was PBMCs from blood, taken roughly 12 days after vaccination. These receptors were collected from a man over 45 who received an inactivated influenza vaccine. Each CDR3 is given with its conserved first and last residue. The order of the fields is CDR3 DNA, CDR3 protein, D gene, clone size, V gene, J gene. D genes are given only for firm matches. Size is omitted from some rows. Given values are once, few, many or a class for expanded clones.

TGCGCCAGCAGCAAGGGGACAGGGGGTAATGAAAAACTGTTTTTT	CASSKGTGGNEKLFF	TRBD1	NA	TRBV5-1	TRBJ1-4
TGCAGCGTTAGTGGCTTTAATAATGAAGCTTTCTTT	CSVSGFNNEAFF	NA	NA	TRBV29-1	TRBJ1-1
TGTGCCAGCACGGGACTAGCGGGAGTTTACATTCAGTACTTC	CASTGLAGVYIQYF	TRBD2	NA	TRBV6-1	TRBJ2-4
TGCAGTGCTACCCTTCAGGGACGGATGAACACTGAAGCTTTCTTT	CSATLQGRMNTEAFF	NA	few	TRBV20-1	TRBJ1-1
TGCAGTGCTAGTCATATAGGGGGAAGCCAGCAGTACTTC	CSASHIGGSQQYF	NA	NA	TRBV20-1	TRBJ2-7
TGCGCCAGCAGCCAGGGACAGGGGATATACACAGATACGCAGTATTTT	CASSQGQGIYTDTQYF	TRBD1	NA	TRBV4-1	TRBJ2-3
TGTGCCAGCAGTTACTTTACTATGAACACCGGGGAGCTGTTTTTT	CASSYFTMNTGELFF	NA	few	TRBV6-2/TRBV6-3	TRBJ2-2
TGTGCCAGCAGTTTCATTGGGACAGGGGACCGAAACATTCAGTACTTC	CASSFIGTGDRNIQYF	TRBD1	NA	TRBV12-3/TRBV12-4	TRBJ2-4
TGTGCCAGCAGTTTAGTGGGCGGATATAGCAATCAGCCCCAGCATTTT	CASSLVGGYSNQPQHF	NA	NA	TRBV28	TRBJ1-5
TGTGCCAGCAGCGTAGGGGCCCTCACAGTAGGAGAGACCCAGTACTTC	CASSVGALTVGETQYF	NA	few	TRBV9	TRBJ2-5
TGTGCCAGCAGTTCCCGGACAGGGAGGCTGAGGAATGAGCAGTTCTTC	CASSSRTGRLRNEQFF	TRBD1	NA	TRBV12-3/TRBV12-4	TRBJ2-1
TGTGCCAGCAGCTTAAACGGGGCCGGATCGGAGACCCAGTACTTC	CASSLNGAGSETQYF	NA	NA	TRBV7-2	TRBJ2-5
TGTGCCACCAGTGGCTCAGCGGGGGCCTCCATCACCGGGGAGCTGTTTTTT	CATSGSAGASITGELFF	TRBD2	NA	TRBV10-3	TRBJ2-2
TGTGCCAGCACCCTATGGGGGGGGCAATACAATGAGCAGTTCTTC	CASTLWGGQYNEQFF	NA	many	TRBV12-3/TRBV12-4	TRBJ2-1
TGTGCCAGCAGGCGGGGGCGGACCTACAATGAGCAGTTCTTC	CASRRGRTYNEQFF	NA	few	TRBV28	TRBJ2-1
TGCGCCAGCAGACAGGGGCCTCAAGGAGGAGAGACCCAGTACTTC	CASRQGPQGGETQYF	TRBD1	NA	TRBV5-1	TRBJ2-5
TGTGCCAGCAGTTTATACCTTAGGGGACAGGGCTTTGAGCAGTACTTC	CASSLYLRGQGFEQYF	TRBD1	many	TRBV28	TRBJ2-7
TGTGCCAGCAGCTTAGACGGCGGGATAGGAGCCAAAAACATTCAGTACTTC	CASSLDGGIGAKNIQYF	NA	few	TRBV11-2	TRBJ2-4
TGCAGCGTGAGACGGACGTCAACCTACAATGAGCAGTTCTTC	CSVRRTSTYNEQFF	NA	few	TRBV29-1	TRBJ2-1
TGCGCCAGCAGTCGAGGACCTGACTATGGCTACACCTTC	CASSRGPDYGYTF	NA	NA	TRBV4-3	TRBJ1-2
TGCAGTGCTAGAAGGACAGGGGGCCTTGAGACCCAGTACTTC	CSARRTGGLETQYF	TRBD1	NA	TRBV20-1	TRBJ2-5
TGTGCCAGCAGTTACGGGGGCGCGAGGGCCAACGTCCTGACTTTC	CASSYGGARANVLTF	NA	few	TRBV6-2/TRBV6-3	TRBJ2-6